Listed below are T cell receptor beta chains from one sample, sequenced in a study of blood T cell repertoires in COVID-19. Sequenced by immunoSEQ multiplex PCR; TCRdb stores in-frame clones only, minus some. The sample holds about 240,000 clones, approximately 88% seen once. The sequenced material came from PBMCs or T cells enriched from blood (not recorded which). These receptors came from a woman aged 25 to 45 with acute COVID-19. Both conserved end residues are part of each CDR3. The D gene is left open where the match is weak. Not every row has a clone size; where given, it reads once, few, many or a size class.

cdr3_aa	cdr3_nt	d_call	j_call	v_call	clone_size
CASSELGGYNEQFF	TGTGCCAGCAGTGAATTGGGAGGGTACAATGAGCAGTTCTTC	TRBD2	TRBJ2-1	TRBV25-1	.
CASSQTKGQGGRETQYF	TGTGCCAGCAGCCAAACCAAGGGACAAGGAGGTAGAGAGACCCAGTACTTC	.	TRBJ2-5	TRBV3-1/TRBV3-2	.
CASSFTPSGDLEAFF	TGTGCCAGCAGTTTCACACCCTCAGGGGATTTAGAAGCTTTCTTT	.	TRBJ1-1	TRBV27	.
CAWWTGGYNEQFF	TGTGCCTGGTGGACAGGGGGATACAATGAGCAGTTCTTC	TRBD1	TRBJ2-1	TRBV30	.
CAISDEIRGQLNEKLFF	TGTGCCATCAGTGATGAGATTAGGGGACAGCTTAATGAAAAACTGTTTTTT	TRBD1	TRBJ1-4	TRBV10-3	.
CASSHSSGQETQYF	TGTGCCAGCAGCCATTCTAGCGGTCAAGAGACCCAGTACTTC	TRBD2	TRBJ2-5	TRBV3-1/TRBV3-2	.
CASGVGQTNTEAFF	TGTGCTAGTGGGGTGGGACAGACGAACACTGAAGCTTTCTTT	TRBD1	TRBJ1-1	TRBV12-5	.
CASSYPGDRALRETQYF	TGCGCCAGCAGTTACCCTGGGGACAGGGCATTAAGGGAGACCCAGTACTTC	TRBD1	TRBJ2-5	TRBV5-1	.
CASSRQGLYEKLFF	TGTGCCAGCAGCAGACAGGGGCTGTACGAAAAACTGTTTTTT	TRBD1	TRBJ1-4	TRBV6-5	once
CASSLGAEGKLFF	TGTGCCAGCAGCTTAGGGGCGGAGGGAAAACTGTTTTTT	.	TRBJ1-4	TRBV11-2	.
CASSEDRSSYNSPLHF	TGCGCCAGCAGCGAGGACAGAAGCTCCTATAATTCACCCCTCCACTTT	.	TRBJ1-6	TRBV5-1	.
CASSESPGQYQETQYF	TGTGCCAGCAGTGAAAGCCCGGGACAGTACCAAGAGACCCAGTACTTC	TRBD1	TRBJ2-5	TRBV25-1	.
CASSQDWTDHSNQPQHF	TGCGCCAGCAGCCAAGATTGGACAGACCATAGCAATCAGCCCCAGCATTTT	.	TRBJ1-5	TRBV4-3	.
CAIGNRVNTEAFF	TGTGCGATTGGAAACAGGGTGAACACTGAAGCTTTCTTT	.	TRBJ1-1	TRBV15	.
CASSAGGSIGELFF	TGTGCCAGCAGCGCGGGGGGATCGATCGGGGAGCTGTTTTTT	TRBD2	TRBJ2-2	TRBV9	.
CASSLVGGAHEQYF	TGTGCCAGCAGCTTGGTCGGGGGGGCCCACGAGCAGTACTTC	TRBD2	TRBJ2-7	TRBV5-4	.
CASSYWTGGNQPQHF	TGTGCCAGCAGTTATTGGACAGGGGGCAATCAGCCCCAGCATTTT	TRBD1	TRBJ1-5	TRBV6-2/TRBV6-3	.
CASSLARAEAFF	TGTGCCAGCAGCTTGGCCAGGGCTGAAGCTTTCTTT	.	TRBJ1-1	TRBV5-6	.
CASSVGARGNTIYF	TGTGCCAGCAGTGTGGGGGCGCGAGGAAACACCATATATTTT	.	TRBJ1-3	TRBV2	.
CASRHTTEAFF	TGCGCCAGCAGACATACCACTGAAGCTTTCTTT	.	TRBJ1-1	TRBV5-1	.
CATSRVRWAGRNTIYF	TGTGCCACCAGCAGAGTTCGTTGGGCAGGGAGAAACACCATATATTTT	.	TRBJ1-3	TRBV15	.
CASRRDNTEAFF	TGTGCCAGCAGGCGCGATAACACTGAAGCTTTCTTT	.	TRBJ1-1	TRBV2	once
CASSRDSYTEAFF	TGTGCCAGCAGTAGAGACAGCTACACTGAAGCTTTCTTT	.	TRBJ1-1	TRBV6-5	.
CASSFIKTGNTGELFF	TGTGCCAGCAGTTTTATCAAGACAGGGAACACCGGGGAGCTGTTTTTT	.	TRBJ2-2	TRBV6-5	once
CASGLVPGEINYGYTF	TGTGCTAGTGGTTTGGTACCCGGAGAGATAAACTATGGCTACACCTTC	.	TRBJ1-2	TRBV12-5	.
CASSLAGQGAGNEQFF	TGCGCCAGCAGCTTGGCCGGGCAGGGGGCGGGAAATGAGCAGTTCTTC	TRBD1	TRBJ2-1	TRBV5-1	.
CASSLAMGPEDTQYF	TGCGCCAGCAGCTTGGCCATGGGGCCGGAGGATACGCAGTATTTT	.	TRBJ2-3	TRBV5-1	once
CASSPRLAGGQETQYF	TGCGCCAGCAGCCCGCGACTAGCGGGGGGACAAGAGACCCAGTACTTC	TRBD2	TRBJ2-5	TRBV5-1	.
CASSYRGLGQPQHF	TGTGCCAGCAGCTACAGGGGGCTGGGGCAGCCCCAGCATTTT	TRBD1	TRBJ1-5	TRBV5-8	.
CASSLGAALAGSPLHF	TGTGCCAGCAGCTTGGGTGCAGCCTTAGCGGGTTCACCCCTCCACTTT	.	TRBJ1-6	TRBV11-2	.
CASSSGQGDTGELFF	TGCGCCAGCAGCTCAGGACAGGGCGACACCGGGGAGCTGTTTTTT	TRBD1	TRBJ2-2	TRBV5-1	.
CAWSVGTREKLFF	TGTGCCTGGAGTGTAGGGACAAGGGAAAAACTGTTTTTT	.	TRBJ1-4	TRBV30	.
CASSPLRDPYPPDTQYF	TGTGCCAGCTCACCACTCCGGGATCCCTATCCGCCAGATACGCAGTATTTT	.	TRBJ2-3	TRBV18	.
CASSRDGVSSYEQYF	TGTGCCAGCAGTCGAGACGGAGTAAGCTCCTACGAGCAGTACTTC	.	TRBJ2-7	TRBV3-1/TRBV3-2	.
CASSLSRGGTDTQYF	TGTGCCAGCAGTTTGTCACGGGGGGGCACAGATACGCAGTATTTT	TRBD2	TRBJ2-3	TRBV27	.
CASSPEAFFEAFF	TGTGCCAGCAGCCCAGAAGCGTTTTTTGAAGCTTTCTTT	.	TRBJ1-1	TRBV7-9	.
CASARGGYSNQPQHF	TGTGCTAGTGCCCGAGGAGGGTACAGCAATCAGCCCCAGCATTTT	.	TRBJ1-5	TRBV12-5	.
CASSPGTGVDEQFF	TGTGCCAGCAGCCCCGGGACAGGGGTGGATGAGCAGTTCTTC	TRBD1	TRBJ2-1	TRBV7-2	.
CASSTHRAQGYTF	TGTGCCAGCAGTACCCACAGGGCGCAGGGCTACACCTTC	.	TRBJ1-2	TRBV6-2/TRBV6-3	.